This entry describes one TCR beta chain. This CDR3 spans 15 amino acids. The junction had 9 bases not matched to a gene; V was cut back by 3 bases and J by 5 bases. Per the germline V gene, CDR1 is MNHEY and CDR2 is SVGAGI. The entry originates in a study of T-cell reconstitution after alpha-beta-depleted transplantation in children. A library of TCRbeta sequences, prepared with unique molecular identifiers, was generated. TCRdb reprocessed the PCR reads with MiXCR, giving one entry per CDR3 protein. This repertoire shows some 550,000 distinct CDR3 sequences, around 16% found once; its top ten account for 3% to 3.5%.

This TCR was sampled from a human donor who donated a stem cell graft to a child with acute lymphoblastic leukemia. V is TRBV6-5 and J is TRBJ2-7; 8 bases are a match to TRBD1. The sequencing used PBMCs from the stem cell graft donor, collected from the stem cell graft. CDR3 nucleotide sequence: TGTGCCAGCAGTTATACAGGGGGTAAGCTCCACGAGCAGTACTTC. It translates to CASSYTGGKLHEQYF.